The rows below give T cell receptor beta chains drawn from one sample of a study of T cell changes during pregnancy in multiple sclerosis. Here immunoSEQ multiplex PCR was the method, and the copy in TCRdb shows in-frame clones only, minus some. In the table there are 20,000 to 25,000 clones, 91% of which are singletons. Material: CD4+ T cells from peripheral blood mononuclear cells, obtained in the third trimester of pregnancy. The source of these receptors is a female donor with multiple sclerosis, enrolled in a pregnancy study. The CDR3 runs from the conserved cysteine through the conserved F or W. A D gene is named only where the DNA matches it firmly. A row's size may be missing; if present it is once, few, many or a size class.

J gene: TRBJ2-2
D gene: .
V gene: TRBV7-9
clone size: .
CDR3 protein: CASSLQTATGELFF
CDR3 DNA: TGTGCCAGCAGCTTACAGACAGCCACCGGGGAGCTGTTTTTT

J gene: TRBJ1-6
D gene: TRBD1
V gene: TRBV11-2
clone size: .
CDR3 protein: CASSSGTGGNSPLHF
CDR3 DNA: TGTGCCAGCAGCTCCGGGACAGGGGGAAATTCACCCCTCCACTTT

J gene: TRBJ1-1
D gene: .
V gene: TRBV6-1
clone size: .
CDR3 protein: CASSEYPDWEYTEAFF
CDR3 DNA: TGTGCCAGCAGTGAATACCCGGACTGGGAGTACACTGAAGCTTTCTTT

J gene: TRBJ2-2
D gene: TRBD1
V gene: TRBV5-1
clone size: .
CDR3 protein: CASSARQGRYTGELFF
CDR3 DNA: TGCGCCAGCAGCGCGCGACAGGGGCGGTACACCGGGGAGCTGTTTTTT

J gene: TRBJ1-6
D gene: .
V gene: TRBV2
clone size: .
CDR3 protein: CASDLRDTGNSPLHF
CDR3 DNA: TGTGCCAGCGACCTGAGGGACACGGGAAATTCACCCCTCCACTTT

J gene: TRBJ2-3
D gene: .
V gene: TRBV14
clone size: .
CDR3 protein: CASSQDNVVAELTSTDTQYF
CDR3 DNA: TGTGCCAGCAGCCAAGATAATGTGGTAGCGGAATTAACTAGCACAGATACGCAGTATTTT

J gene: TRBJ1-2
D gene: .
V gene: TRBV6-1
clone size: .
CDR3 protein: CASSRLKDRYGYTF
CDR3 DNA: TGTGCCAGCAGCCGACTAAAGGACCGCTATGGCTACACCTTC

J gene: TRBJ2-5
D gene: TRBD1
V gene: TRBV7-9
clone size: .
CDR3 protein: CASSRLTGVHPRTQYF
CDR3 DNA: TGTGCCAGCAGCCGACTGACAGGGGTCCACCCAAGGACCCAGTACTTC

J gene: TRBJ2-7
D gene: TRBD2
V gene: TRBV7-2
clone size: .
CDR3 protein: CASRLAGGTYEQYF
CDR3 DNA: TGTGCCAGCAGACTAGCGGGGGGAACCTACGAGCAGTACTTC

J gene: TRBJ1-2
D gene: TRBD1
V gene: TRBV9
clone size: .
CDR3 protein: CASLRTGTGYGYTF
CDR3 DNA: TGTGCCAGCTTACGGACAGGGACGGGTTATGGCTACACCTTC

J gene: TRBJ2-5
D gene: .
V gene: TRBV27
clone size: once
CDR3 protein: CASSSLGGIGTQYF
CDR3 DNA: TGTGCCAGCAGTTCCTTAGGGGGTATAGGGACCCAGTACTTC

J gene: TRBJ1-3
D gene: TRBD1
V gene: TRBV29-1
clone size: .
CDR3 protein: CSVDGSGQGRDTIYF
CDR3 DNA: TGCAGCGTTGATGGGTCGGGACAGGGAAGGGACACCATATATTTT

J gene: TRBJ2-2
D gene: .
V gene: TRBV7-3
clone size: .
CDR3 protein: CASSPGRTVTGELFF
CDR3 DNA: TGTGCCAGCAGTCCCGGCAGGACAGTCACCGGGGAGCTGTTTTTT

J gene: TRBJ2-7
D gene: .
V gene: TRBV5-1
clone size: .
CDR3 protein: CASSLTPHSYEQYF
CDR3 DNA: TGCGCCAGCAGCTTGACACCTCATTCCTACGAGCAGTACTTC

J gene: TRBJ2-4
D gene: TRBD1
V gene: TRBV7-9
clone size: .
CDR3 protein: CASSLAGTVAKNIQYF
CDR3 DNA: TGTGCCAGCAGCTTAGCTGGGACAGTAGCCAAAAACATTCAGTACTTC

J gene: TRBJ1-6
D gene: .
V gene: TRBV9
clone size: .
CDR3 protein: CASSVARAHSPLHF
CDR3 DNA: TGTGCCAGCAGCGTAGCTCGAGCACATTCACCCCTCCACTTT

J gene: TRBJ1-4
D gene: .
V gene: TRBV5-1
clone size: .
CDR3 protein: CASSPGDTNEKLFF
CDR3 DNA: TGCGCCAGCAGCCCGGGTGATACTAATGAAAAACTGTTTTTT

J gene: TRBJ2-1
D gene: TRBD1
V gene: TRBV10-3
clone size: .
CDR3 protein: CAISEGQGDNEQFF
CDR3 DNA: TGTGCCATCAGTGAGGGACAGGGGGACAATGAGCAGTTCTTC

J gene: TRBJ2-3
D gene: TRBD1
V gene: TRBV12-5
clone size: .
CDR3 protein: CASGPGQGTDTQYF
CDR3 DNA: TGTGCTAGTGGTCCCGGACAGGGCACAGATACGCAGTATTTT

J gene: TRBJ1-2
D gene: .
V gene: TRBV5-1
clone size: .
CDR3 protein: CASSLEGGDHGYTF
CDR3 DNA: TGCGCCAGCAGCTTGGAGGGGGGGGACCATGGCTACACCTTC

J gene: TRBJ1-4
D gene: TRBD1
V gene: TRBV5-6
clone size: few
CDR3 protein: CASSTQGAGKNEKLFF
CDR3 DNA: TGTGCCAGCAGCACGCAGGGGGCTGGAAAGAATGAAAAACTGTTTTTT

J gene: TRBJ2-2
D gene: TRBD2
V gene: TRBV6-5
clone size: .
CDR3 protein: CASSGTGGATGELFF
CDR3 DNA: TGTGCCAGCAGTGGAACGGGGGGGGCCACCGGGGAGCTGTTTTTT

J gene: TRBJ2-5
D gene: TRBD1
V gene: TRBV4-1
clone size: once
CDR3 protein: CASSQADRAAQYF
CDR3 DNA: TGCGCCAGCAGCCAAGCGGACAGGGCGGCCCAGTACTTC